This TCR beta chain came from a study of T-cell reconstitution after alpha-beta-depleted transplantation in children. Preparation of the TCRbeta library used unique molecular identifiers. Using its own MiXCR run on the PCR reads, TCRdb lists one record per CDR3 protein. The repertoire holds around 680,000 distinct CDR3 sequences, with 16% as singletons. Many counts were recorded for this clonotype. This CDR3 contains 14 residues. The germline V and J ends were trimmed by 1 base and 1 base, with 7 bases remaining between them. Germline V gene data show CDR1 as SEHNR and CDR2 as FQNEAQ (reference sequence).

The chain uses TRBV7-9 and TRBJ1-1; no clear D. This clonotype was sampled from a human donor who donated a stem cell graft to a child with acute myeloid leukemia. The source was PBMCs from the stem cell graft donor, collected from the stem cell graft. The CDR3: CASSLVFRNTEAFF. The DNA of the CDR3 is TGTGCCAGCAGCTTAGTGTTTAGGAACACTGAAGCTTTCTTT.